Following are 26 T cell receptor beta chains from one sample sequenced in a study of blood T cell repertoires in COVID-19. Only in-frame clones appear in the TCRdb table, and some are missing; sequencing was by immunoSEQ multiplex PCR. Of under 300,000 clones in the sample, about 87% were seen once. Sequenced material: PBMCs or T cells enriched from blood (not recorded which). The receptors shown here come from a woman in her forties or fifties who had recovered from COVID-19.

The chain has TRBV28 and TRBJ2-7; D possibly corresponds to TRBD2 (6 bases). The germline CDR1 and CDR2 sequences are MDHEN and SYDVKM. The CDR3 is 13 amino acids. V lost 5 bases and J lost 3, with 11 bases in between. The CDR3 DNA reads as TGTGCCAGCAGTACCGGGACTCTCTACGAGCAGTACTTC. Residues: CASSTGTLYEQYF.

On this clone itself: The same CDR3 is also encoded by other DNA sequences in this sample. The V gene is TRBV28, the J gene TRBJ2-5, with TRBD2 identical over 13 bases. The CDR3 runs to 15 residues. J was trimmed by 2 bases and V by 6 bases; bases with no gene match: 3. Germline-derived CDR1 and CDR2 are MDHEN and SYDVKM. CDR3 DNA: TGTGCCAGCAGACTAGCGGGAGGGCCTCAAGAGACCCAGTACTTC. It yields the protein CASRLAGGPQETQYF.

The V gene is TRBV29-1, the J gene TRBJ2-5, with a possible D match to TRBD2 (5 bases). Trimming left V 6 bases short and J 5 bases short, with 19 bases between. CDR1 is SQVTM, CDR2 ANQGSEA, per germline. The CDR3 is made up of 14 amino acids. CDR3 loop: CSVARRRSGETQYF. As DNA, the CDR3 is TGCAGCGTGGCCAGGAGGCGGTCCGGGGAGACCCAGTACTTC.

The rearrangement joins TRBV7-9 to TRBJ2-7; 13 bases map to TRBD2. There are 15 residues in the CDR3. J was trimmed by 9 bases and V by 1 base; bases with no gene match: 6. CDR1 SEHNR and CDR2 FQNEAQ come from the germline V gene (reference sequence). CDR3 bases: TGTGCCAGCAGCTTAGATACTAGCGGGAGGGCTGGGCAGTACTTC. It specifies CASSLDTSGRAGQYF.

The V gene is TRBV11-2, the J gene TRBJ2-7; D is unclear. The CDR3 is 14 residues long. CDR1 and CDR2 (germline): SGHAT, FQNNGV. V lost 2 bases, J lost 0 bases, and 8 bases lay in between. CDR3 nucleotides: TGTGCCAGCAGCTTATCGGGTGGCTCCTACGAGCAGTACTTC. This gives the protein CASSLSGGSYEQYF.

The chain employs TRBV11-2 and TRBJ2-7, with TRBD2 identical over 8 bases. Per the germline V gene, CDR1 is SGHAT and CDR2 is FQNNGV. CDR3 size: 15 residues. The J segment lost 5 bases and the V segment lost 0 bases, leaving 6 bases of the junction unmatched. The CDR3 region has the DNA TGTGCCAGCAGCTTAGATCCGGGAGGGCCTCACGAGCAGTACTTC. Protein: CASSLDPGGPHEQYF.

The chain joins TRBV27 to TRBJ2-4, with 12 bases that match TRBD1. V was clipped by 5 bases and J by 4 bases; unmatched bases: 9. The germline V gene has CDR1 MNHEY and CDR2 SMNVEV (reference sequence). CDR3 size: 17 residues. The DNA for the CDR3 is TGTGCCAGCAGTCCTCTGGGACAGGGGGCCGGGAAAAACATTCAGTACTTC. This encodes CASSPLGQGAGKNIQYF.

This sequence joins TRBV30 and TRBJ1-2; a weak D match, TRBD1 (5 bases). Per the germline V gene, CDR1 is GTSNPN and CDR2 is SVGIG (reference sequence). CDR3 length: 13 amino acids. Trimming took 2 bases from V and 8 from J, leaving 15 bases between them. The CDR3 protein is CAWSLSGGYGYTF. CDR3 bases: TGTGCCTGGAGTCTTTCGGGGGGGTACGGCTACACCTTC.

This chain joins TRBV18 and TRBJ1-3; D call uncertain. The length of the CDR3 is 14 residues. V was clipped by 5 bases and J by 4 bases, with 12 bases between them. Germline V CDR1 and CDR2: KGHSH, LQKENI. The CDR3 spells CASSDSSSGNTIYF. DNA for the CDR3: TGTGCCAGCTCAGATTCGAGCTCGGGAAACACCATATATTTT.

The rearrangement links TRBV7-8 to TRBJ2-5, with 9 bases identical to TRBD2. The germline gives CDR1 SGHVS, CDR2 FQNEAQ. The junction had 7 bases not matched to a gene; V was cut back by 5 bases and J by 6 bases. The CDR3 covers 14 residues. DNA for the CDR3: TGTGCCAGCAGCGCGGGAGGGCCCGAGAAGACCCAGTACTTC. Its protein is CASSAGGPEKTQYF.

The chain employs TRBV25-1 and TRBJ1-3; D remains ambiguous. The germline gives CDR1 MGHDK, CDR2 SYGVNS. Trimming cost V 0 bases and J 6 bases, with 6 bases left between them. The length of the CDR3 is 13 residues. The CDR3 loop is CASSEYLENTIYF. As DNA, the CDR3 is TGTGCCAGCAGTGAATATTTAGAAAACACCATATATTTT.

This clone has just one count. V and J are TRBV9 and TRBJ2-3, with no clear D. V dropped 2 bases and J dropped 6 bases, with 10 bases sitting between them. The CDR3 contains 13 residues. Per the germline V gene, CDR1 is SGDLS and CDR2 is YYNGEE. The CDR3 DNA is TGTGCCAGCAGCGTCCAGGTCGTCGATACGCAGTATTTT. It is translated as CASSVQVVDTQYF.

This rearrangement joins TRBV28 to TRBJ1-1; the match to TRBD1 covers 7 bases. Germline-derived CDR1 and CDR2 are MDHEN and SYDVKM. CDR3 length equals 15 residues. V lost 6 bases, J lost 0 bases, and 7 bases stayed unmatched. DNA of the CDR3: TGTGCCAGCAGGTATCAGGGGGGCTTGAACACTGAAGCTTTCTTT. Its protein is CASRYQGGLNTEAFF.

This chain uses TRBV29-1 with TRBJ1-1; D gene ambiguous. Germline V gene data show CDR1 as SQVTM and CDR2 as ANQGSEA. Trimming pared 5 bases from V and 3 bases from J, leaving 10 bases between. CDR3 length: 12 amino acids. This CDR3 is CSVRVGDTEAFF. The CDR3 DNA reads as TGCAGCGTTCGGGTCGGAGACACTGAAGCTTTCTTT.

This clone was found once. V usage is TRBV5-1 and J usage is TRBJ2-3; 7 bases line up with TRBD1. This CDR3 region has 15 residues. Losses at the gene ends were 4 bases for V and 1 base for J; bases not matched to a gene: 6. Germline lookup yields CDR1 SGHRS and CDR2 YFSETQ. CDR3 nucleotide sequence: TGCGCCAGCAGCCCGTGGACAGGTCGCACAGATACGCAGTATTTT. Encoded protein: CASSPWTGRTDTQYF.

CDR3 in amino acids: CASTMSNQPQHF. The CDR3 nucleotides read TGTGCCAGTACAATGAGCAATCAGCCCCAGCATTTT. J is TRBJ1-5 and V is TRBV19; D not certain. This CDR3 contains 12 residues. In germline, CDR1 is LNHDA, CDR2 SQIVND (reference sequence). V lost 7 bases to trimming and J lost 1 base, with 5 bases between them.

The J gene is TRBJ1-3, the V gene TRBV3-1 (or the pseudogene TRBV3-2); D is unclear. Germline V gene data show CDR1 as LGHDT and CDR2 as YNNKEL (reference sequence). This CDR3 contains 16 residues. V was trimmed by 0 bases and J by 1 base, leaving 10 bases between them. The CDR3 region is CASSQDRSESGNTIYF. The CDR3 region has the DNA TGTGCCAGCAGCCAAGATCGAAGCGAATCTGGAAACACCATATATTTT.

As DNA, the CDR3 is TGTGCCAGCAGTGATCCTAGACAGGGGCACTATGGCTACACCTTC. Amino acids: CASSDPRQGHYGYTF. The rearrangement uses TRBV6-1 and TRBJ1-2, with TRBD1 matching over 8 bases. This CDR3 has 15 amino acids. After removal of 3 bases from V and 3 bases from J, the junction contained 6 bases not matched to a gene. CDR1 and CDR2 from the germline V gene are MNHNS and SASEGT.

The chain recombines TRBV5-1 with TRBJ2-1; 10 bases are a match to TRBD2. CDR3 size: 15 residues. Germline CDR1 is SGHRS and CDR2 is YFSETQ. V lost 0 bases and J lost 7; bases outside the gene matches: 4. The CDR3 bases are TGCGCCAGCAGCTTGGAAGCGGGAGGGCGGAATGAGCAGTTCTTC. Protein: CASSLEAGGRNEQFF.

The chain joins TRBV7-9 to TRBJ2-5, with D possibly TRBD2 on 5 matching bases. The CDR3 sequence is 16 residues long. Trimming shortened V by 1 base and J by 5 bases, and 17 bases separated the two germline ends. CDR1 and CDR2 (germline): SEHNR, FQNEAQ (reference sequence). The CDR3 DNA is TGTGCCAGCAGCTTAGGAGTGGACCTAGGCGGGGAGACCCAGTACTTC. This translates into CASSLGVDLGGETQYF.

The chain uses TRBV5-4 and TRBJ2-7; TRBD2 matches 8 bases. The length of the CDR3 is 14 residues. Trimming cost V 0 bases and J 4 bases; bases outside gene matches: 3. The germline gives CDR1 SGHNT, CDR2 YYREEE (reference sequence). This CDR3 reads CASSLAGGPYEQYF. For the CDR3, the DNA is TGTGCCAGCAGCTTGGCGGGAGGGCCGTACGAGCAGTACTTC. Supplemented by reference TRBV5-4 and TRBJ2-7, the full variable domain reads ETGVTQSPTHLIKTRGQQVTLRCSSQSGHNTVSWYQQALGQGPQFIFQYYREEENGRGNFPPRFSGLQFPNYSSELNVNALELDDSALYLCASSLAGGPYEQYFGPGTRLTVT.

The gene calls are TRBV30 and TRBJ1-4, with D possibly TRBD1 on 6 matching bases. Germline values: CDR1 GTSNPN, CDR2 SVGIG (reference sequence). CDR3 length: 14 amino acids. V was cut by 0 bases and J by 8 bases, with 13 bases left in between. The CDR3 region is CAWSVGGSYEKLFF. CDR3 bases: TGTGCCTGGAGTGTAGGGGGTTCTTACGAAAAACTGTTTTTT.

The CDR3 region is CASEFAGRGYEQYF. DNA for the CDR3: TGTGCCTCCGAATTCGCGGGGAGGGGATACGAGCAGTACTTC. This chain uses TRBV30 with TRBJ2-7, with 7 nucleotides matching TRBD2. V shed 7 bases, J shed 4 bases, and the junction held 13 bases outside the gene matches. CDR1 and CDR2 from the germline V gene are GTSNPN and SVGIG (reference sequence). This CDR3 has 14 amino acids.

The J gene is TRBJ2-1, the V gene TRBV9; a possible D gene is TRBD2 (5 bases). The CDR3 runs 14 residues. The V end lost 2 bases, the J end lost 0 bases, and 6 bases lay between the germline ends. Germline CDR1 reads SGDLS; CDR2 reads YYNGEE. The DNA of the CDR3 is TGTGCCAGCAGCGTGGACTCCTCCTACAATGAGCAGTTCTTC. Translated, it gives CASSVDSSYNEQFF.

The V and J genes are TRBV7-9 and TRBJ2-3, with TRBD1 matching over 11 bases. V was pared by 4 bases and J by 6 bases, with 9 bases of the junction left unmatched. The V gene's germline CDR1 is SEHNR and CDR2 FQNEAQ (reference sequence). This CDR3 contains 16 residues. The CDR3 DNA reads TGTGCCAGCAGCTCCATGGACAGGGGGCTAACGGATACGCAGTATTTT. Residues: CASSSMDRGLTDTQYF.

The chain is built from TRBV4-2 and TRBJ2-7, with 8 nucleotides matching TRBD1. The CDR3 runs 18 residues. V lost 1 base, J lost 3 bases, and 14 bases stayed unmatched. Germline CDR1 is LGHNA and CDR2 is YNFKEQ. The CDR3 DNA is TGTGCCAGCAGCCAAGGCCCCGGTGGACAGGGTGAAATCTACGAGCAGTACTTC. Translation: CASSQGPGGQGEIYEQYF.